The clone carrying this T cell receptor beta chain was counted a few times. Its antigen is still unknown. CDR3 length: 15 residues. Germline values: CDR1 LGHNA, CDR2 YNFKEQ. V was shortened by 1 base and J by 4 bases, with 11 bases between the two germline ends. The data belong to a study of cytomegalovirus exposure and HLA in healthy donors. Whole-study findings and limits: Association of a missense DCLRE1C variant with TCR beta V- and J-gene trimming was reported in a later analysis. An ancestry cluster, one associated with Asian ancestry, reportedly showed fewer N-insertions than the roughly 670-donor mean in a later analysis. Analyzed later, most CMV-associated TCR beta chains appeared HLA-restricted.

The PCR contained 60 Vbeta and 13 Jbeta primers. Profiled with immunoSEQ multiplex PCR; TCRdb holds only in-frame clones, not every one. Among 190,000 or so clones listed, roughly 80% were seen once. The rearrangement links TRBV4-2 to TRBJ1-3, with D uncertain. The origin of this receptor is a male donor in good health and CMV-seropositive. Sequencing input: PBMCs. The CDR3 sequence: CASSQVGRGGNTIYF. For the CDR3, the DNA is TGTGCCAGCAGCCAAGTGGGCAGAGGGGGAAACACCATATATTTT.